Below, one T cell receptor (beta chain) is given with its context. Sequencing used immunoSEQ multiplex PCR; TCRdb keeps in-frame clones, though not all of them. The profile covers about 100,000 clones, with about four fifths appearing a single time and around 5.9% taken by the ten largest. This sample was included in a study of OX40 agonist ivuxolimab in advanced cancers. This clonotype originated in an adult with an advanced solid tumor such as melanoma, head and neck, liver or kidney cancer. This sample comprised CD4+ or CD8+ T cells sorted from blood, obtained in a trial of the OX40 agonist ivuxolimab.

The CDR3 reads CASSLSPLDRVYNEQYF. The CDR3 DNA follows: TGTGCCAGCAGCTTGTCCCCTTTAGACAGGGTGTATAACGAGCAGTACTTC. The V gene is TRBV5-6, the J gene TRBJ2-5, with 7 bases that match TRBD1. TRBJ2-7 explains the end of the DNA better; the J call may be wrong. The CDR3 runs to 17 residues. CDR1 and CDR2 from the germline V gene are SGHDT and YYEEEE.